The 13 T cell receptor beta chains below all came from one sample that was sequenced in a study of cytomegalovirus exposure and HLA in healthy donors. Generated by immunoSEQ multiplex PCR, the TCRdb table keeps only in-frame clones and is missing some. The sample yields roughly 80,000 clones, 94% seen once. Specimen: PBMCs. These receptors all stem from a woman between 18 and 29 years old in good health and CMV-seropositive.

V usage is TRBV2 and J usage is TRBJ1-2; maybe TRBD1 (5 bases). CDR1 SNHLY and CDR2 FYNNEI come from the germline V gene. The CDR3 has 15 residues. The V gene lost 4 bases and the J gene lost 0 bases, with 12 bases spanning the gap. CDR3 loop: CASSGSLQANYGYTF. The CDR3 DNA is TGTGCCAGCAGTGGCAGCTTACAGGCTAACTATGGCTACACCTTC.

The genes are TRBV18 and TRBJ2-1; D remains ambiguous. Between the trimmed V and J ends, which lost 0 bases and 0 bases, there was a span of 9 bases. Germline V gene sequence: CDR1 KGHSH, CDR2 LQKENI. The CDR3 runs 16 residues. The CDR3 DNA reads TGTGCCAGCTCACCACCTGTGGGCCGCTCCTACAATGAGCAGTTCTTC. Its protein product is CASSPPVGRSYNEQFF.

The chain joins TRBV5-6 to TRBJ2-5; D possibly corresponds to TRBD1 (5 bases). Germline loops: CDR1 SGHDT, CDR2 YYEEEE. V gave up 4 bases and J gave up 4 bases, with 11 bases separating them. The CDR3 runs 13 residues. The CDR3 is CASSQGQRETQYF. The CDR3 nucleotides are TGTGCCAGCAGCCAGGGCCAACGAGAGACCCAGTACTTC. Looking up the rest from reference TRBV5-6 and TRBJ2-5 gives the full variable domain: DAGVTQSPTHLIKTRGQQVTLRCSPKSGHDTVSWYQQALGQGPQFIFQYYEEEERQRGNFPDRFSGHQFPNYSSELNVNALLLGDSALYLCASSQGQRETQYFGPGTRLLVL.

The CDR3 DNA reads TGTGCCAGCAGTTTAGGAGACAGGATTAATTCACCCCTCCACTTT. This gives the protein CASSLGDRINSPLHF. The chain combines TRBV28 with TRBJ1-6; perhaps TRBD1 as D (6 bases). Trimming left V 2 bases short and J 6 bases short, with 11 bases between. Germline V gene data show CDR1 as MDHEN and CDR2 as SYDVKM. This CDR3 is built from 15 residues.

V is TRBV27 and J is TRBJ1-2; TRBD1 matches 11 bases. Germline loops: CDR1 MNHEY, CDR2 SMNVEV (reference sequence). The CDR3 extends over 16 amino acids. V gave up 7 bases and J gave up 8 bases; unmatched junction bases: 15. The CDR3 bases are TGTGCCAGCACCCGTAGTTATACCGGGACAGGGGGAGGCTACACCTTC. Residues: CASTRSYTGTGGGYTF.

V usage is TRBV4-3 and J usage is TRBJ2-4; 7 positions match TRBD1. The V segment lost 1 base and the J segment 8 bases; nucleotides outside the gene matches: 2. This CDR3 spans 13 amino acids. CDR1 and CDR2 (germline): LGHNA, YSLEER. The CDR3 here is CASSQGDRDIQYF. The CDR3 DNA sequence: TGCGCCAGCAGCCAAGGCGACAGGGACATTCAGTACTTC.

This chain links TRBV20-1 with TRBJ2-3; 8 bases are a match to TRBD2. The CDR3 contains 10 residues. The V gene's germline CDR1 is DFQATT and CDR2 SNEGSKA (reference sequence). The J segment lost 11 bases and the V segment lost 7 bases, leaving 5 bases of the junction unmatched. CDR3 in DNA: TGCAGTGGGGGACTAGTTTGGCAGTATTTT. This encodes CSGGLVWQYF.

In its sample, this clone was seen once. The rearrangement links TRBV6-1 to TRBJ2-7; a weak D match, TRBD1 (5 bases). V dropped 2 bases and J dropped 3 bases, with 14 bases sitting between them. The CDR3 covers 15 residues. CDR1 is MNHNS and CDR2 is SASEGT in the germline V gene. The CDR3 loop reads CASSEFQGLNYEQYF. The CDR3 DNA sequence: TGTGCCAGCAGTGAATTCCAGGGCTTAAACTACGAGCAGTACTTC.

The V call is TRBV4-1, the J call TRBJ2-1, with D perhaps TRBD2 (6 bases). This CDR3 is built from 17 residues. CDR1 MGHRA and CDR2 YSYEKL come from the germline V gene. The ends were cut back, 1 base at V and 2 bases at J, with 15 bases in the middle. Here the CDR3 reads CASSQVRSGLTYNEQFF. In nucleotides, the CDR3 is TGCGCCAGCAGCCAAGTCCGGAGCGGGCTTACCTACAATGAGCAGTTCTTC.

The chain joins TRBV28 to TRBJ1-4; D perhaps matches TRBD1 (5 bases). V gave up 3 bases and J gave up 0 bases, with 11 bases separating them. Per the germline V gene, CDR1 is MDHEN and CDR2 is SYDVKM. The length of the CDR3 is 16 residues. The CDR3 DNA reads TGTGCCAGCAGTTTGAATAAGGACACAACTAATGAAAAACTGTTTTTT. This gives the protein CASSLNKDTTNEKLFF.

The chain recombines TRBV11-3 with TRBJ2-5; D uncertain. Trimming cost V 1 base and J 4 bases, with 7 bases left between them. Germline V CDR1 and CDR2: SGHNT, YENEEA. CDR3 length equals 13 residues. The CDR3 bases are TGTGCCAGCAGCTTAGGAGCTGGAGAGACCCAGTACTTC. Translation gives CASSLGAGETQYF. Full variable domain (rest looked up from reference TRBV11-3 and TRBJ2-5): EAGVVQSPRYKIIEKKQPVAFWCNPISGHNTLYWYLQNLGQGPELLIRYENEEAVDDSQLPKDRFSAERLKGVDSTLKIQPAELGDSAVYLCASSLGAGETQYFGPGTRLLVL.

The genes are TRBV4-1 and TRBJ2-7; 9 bases agree with TRBD1. The V and J ends lost 2 bases and 2 bases, in that order; junction bases with no gene match: 10. From germline, CDR1 is MGHRA and CDR2 YSYEKL. CDR3 length: 17 amino acids. The CDR3 region has the DNA TGCGCCAGCAGCCAATATACCGGGACAGGGATGACCTACGAGCAGTACTTC. Its protein is CASSQYTGTGMTYEQYF.

The rearrangement uses TRBV27 and TRBJ2-7; 8 nucleotides line up with TRBD2. Looked up from germline, CDR1 is MNHEY and CDR2 is SMNVEV (reference sequence). This CDR3 comprises 14 residues. Trimming at V came to 6 bases and at J to 1 base, leaving 5 bases not matched to a gene. Written as DNA, the CDR3 is TGTGCCAGCAGGGGACTAGGGCGTTCCTACGAGCAGTACTTC. Protein: CASRGLGRSYEQYF.